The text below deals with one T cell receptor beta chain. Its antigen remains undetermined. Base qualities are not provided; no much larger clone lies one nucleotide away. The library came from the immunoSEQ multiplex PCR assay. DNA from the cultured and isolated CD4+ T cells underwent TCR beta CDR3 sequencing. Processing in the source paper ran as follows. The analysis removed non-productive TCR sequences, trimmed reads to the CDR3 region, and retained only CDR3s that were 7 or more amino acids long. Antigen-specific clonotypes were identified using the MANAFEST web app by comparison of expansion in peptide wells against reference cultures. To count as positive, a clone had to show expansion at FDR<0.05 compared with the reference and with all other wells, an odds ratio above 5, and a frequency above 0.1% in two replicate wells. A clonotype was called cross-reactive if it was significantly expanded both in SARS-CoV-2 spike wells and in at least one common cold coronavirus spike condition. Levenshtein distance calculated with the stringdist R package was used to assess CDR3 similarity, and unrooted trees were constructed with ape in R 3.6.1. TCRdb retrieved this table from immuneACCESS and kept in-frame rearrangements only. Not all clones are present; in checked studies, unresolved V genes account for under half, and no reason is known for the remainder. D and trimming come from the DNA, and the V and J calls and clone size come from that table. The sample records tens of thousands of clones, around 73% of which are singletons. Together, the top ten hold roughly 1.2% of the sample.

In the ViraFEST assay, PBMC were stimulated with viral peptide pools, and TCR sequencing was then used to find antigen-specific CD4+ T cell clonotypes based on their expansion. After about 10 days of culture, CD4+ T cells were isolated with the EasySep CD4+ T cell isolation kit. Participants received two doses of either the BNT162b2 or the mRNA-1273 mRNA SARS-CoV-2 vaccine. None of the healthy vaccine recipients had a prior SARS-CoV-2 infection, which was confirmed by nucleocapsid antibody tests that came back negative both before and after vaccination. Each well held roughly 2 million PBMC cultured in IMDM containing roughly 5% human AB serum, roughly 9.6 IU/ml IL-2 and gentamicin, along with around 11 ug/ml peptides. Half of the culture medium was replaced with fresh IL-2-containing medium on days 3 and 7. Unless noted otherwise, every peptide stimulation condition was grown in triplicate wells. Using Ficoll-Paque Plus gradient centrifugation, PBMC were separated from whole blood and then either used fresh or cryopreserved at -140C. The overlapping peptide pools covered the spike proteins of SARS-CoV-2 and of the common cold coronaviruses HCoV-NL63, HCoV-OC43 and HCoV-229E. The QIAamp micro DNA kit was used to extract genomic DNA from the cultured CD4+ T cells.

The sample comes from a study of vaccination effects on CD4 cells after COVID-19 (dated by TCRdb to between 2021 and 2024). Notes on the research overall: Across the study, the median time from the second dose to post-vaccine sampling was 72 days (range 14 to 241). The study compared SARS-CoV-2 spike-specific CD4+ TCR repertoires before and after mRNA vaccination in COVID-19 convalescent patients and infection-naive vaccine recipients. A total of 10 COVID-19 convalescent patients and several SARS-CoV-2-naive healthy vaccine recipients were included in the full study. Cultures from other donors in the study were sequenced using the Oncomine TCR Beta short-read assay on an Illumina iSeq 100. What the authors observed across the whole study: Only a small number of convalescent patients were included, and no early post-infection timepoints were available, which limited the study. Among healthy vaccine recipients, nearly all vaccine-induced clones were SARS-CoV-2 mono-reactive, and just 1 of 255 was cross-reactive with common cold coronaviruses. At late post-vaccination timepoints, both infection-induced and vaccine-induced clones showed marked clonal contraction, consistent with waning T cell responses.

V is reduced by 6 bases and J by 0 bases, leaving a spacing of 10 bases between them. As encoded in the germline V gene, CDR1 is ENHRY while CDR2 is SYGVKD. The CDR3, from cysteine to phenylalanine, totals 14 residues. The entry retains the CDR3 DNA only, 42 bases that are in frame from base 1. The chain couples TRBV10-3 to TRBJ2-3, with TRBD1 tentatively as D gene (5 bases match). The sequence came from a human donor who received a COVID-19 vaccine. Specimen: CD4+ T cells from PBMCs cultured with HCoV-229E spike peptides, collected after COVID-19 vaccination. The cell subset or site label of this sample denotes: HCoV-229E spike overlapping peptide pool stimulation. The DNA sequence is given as TGTGCCATCAGCTCCGCAGGGAGCACAGATACGCAGTATTTT. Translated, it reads CAISSAGSTDTQYF.